The 29 T cell receptor beta chains reported below all come from one sample, sequenced in a study of T cells in Graves' hyperthyroidism and ophthalmopathy. The TCR beta CDR3 regions underwent amplification using RNA transcripts as the source. HTBI primers drove first-round RT-PCR of the TCR CDR3. MiXCR, run by TCRdb on the multiplex PCR reads, gives a single entry per CDR3 protein. The sample holds 660,000 or so distinct CDR3 sequences, around 21% seen once. Input material: blood. These receptors were collected from a man aged 30 to 45 with Graves' ophthalmopathy.

This clonotype was picked up one time. The chain combines TRBV10-2 with TRBJ2-1, with D possibly being TRBD2 (5 bases). Germline loops: CDR1 WSHSY, CDR2 SAAADI. V was cut by 6 bases and J by 0 bases, with 18 bases left in between. This CDR3 contains 17 residues. CDR3 DNA sequence: TGCGCCAGCAGGTATGACCCCTTCCGGGACTCCTACAATGAGCAGTTCTTC. The encoded protein is CASRYDPFRDSYNEQFF.

The chain couples TRBV6-4 to TRBJ2-3; TRBD2 agrees at 11 bases. From germline, CDR1 is MRHNA and CDR2 SNTAGT. Unmatched junction bases numbered 10, after V lost 2 bases and J lost 3 bases. The length of the CDR3 is 18 residues. CDR3 nucleotides: TGTGCCAGCAGTGACCCTAGCGGGAGGAAGGGGATGACAGATACGCAGTATTTT. Translated, it gives CASSDPSGRKGMTDTQYF.

The V and J genes are TRBV5-1 and TRBJ2-1, with no clear D. The CDR3 is 16 residues long. Trimming left V 4 bases short and J 6 bases short, with 20 bases between. Germline CDR1 is SGHRS and CDR2 is YFSETQ. The CDR3 coding sequence is TGCGCCAGCAGCAAGAACCTAGTGATCGTTTCCAATGAGCAGTTCTTC. This codes for CASSKNLVIVSNEQFF.

This sequence joins TRBV20-1 and TRBJ2-2; D gene unclear. The V gene's germline CDR1 is DFQATT and CDR2 SNEGSKA (reference sequence). This CDR3 has 14 residues. Deletions cut 3 bases from V and 4 bases from J, with 12 bases between. The CDR3 DNA is TGCAGTGCTAGGTCCCGTGGGGTCACCGGGGAGCTGTTTTTT. It codes for CSARSRGVTGELFF.

This clonotype was seen more than once but under ten times. The chain has TRBV10-3 and TRBJ1-1; D is unclear. This CDR3 is 13 amino acids long. The germline gives CDR1 ENHRY, CDR2 SYGVKD. Trimming removed 1 base at V and 6 bases at J, with 9 bases between. The CDR3 spells CAISEFHSAEAFF. In DNA form, the CDR3 reads TGTGCCATCAGTGAGTTCCACAGCGCTGAAGCTTTCTTT.

In this sample, this clonotype turned up many times. The rearrangement joins TRBV20-1 to TRBJ1-5; D may be TRBD1 (5 bases). CDR3 length: 13 residues. Trimming pared 3 bases from V and 4 bases from J, leaving 10 bases between. From germline, CDR1 is DFQATT and CDR2 SNEGSKA (reference sequence). CDR3 in amino acids: CSASRGANQPQHF. As DNA, the CDR3 is TGCAGTGCTAGCAGAGGGGCAAATCAGCCCCAGCATTTT.

The J gene is TRBJ2-5, the V gene TRBV4-1; TRBD1 matches 8 bases. Looked up from germline, CDR1 is MGHRA and CDR2 is YSYEKL. J lost 5 bases, V lost 3 bases, and 5 bases had no gene match. This CDR3 comprises 14 residues. DNA of the CDR3: TGCGCCAGCAGCCAGACAGGGGAGGATGAGACCCAGTACTTC. Translation: CASSQTGEDETQYF.

This clonotype was detected only a few times. The rearrangement joins TRBV28 to TRBJ2-1, with 8 positions matching TRBD2. The V segment lost 5 bases and the J segment 0 bases; nucleotides outside the gene matches: 6. Germline values: CDR1 MDHEN, CDR2 SYDVKM. This CDR3 is 16 amino acids long. CDR3 bases: TGTGCCAGCAGTATCTTGAGCGGGAGCTCCTACAATGAGCAGTTCTTC. Translating gives CASSILSGSSYNEQFF.

This clonotype came up a few times. The chain carries TRBV28 and TRBJ1-1, with D possibly being TRBD1 (6 bases). Germline V gene lookup returns CDR1 MDHEN and CDR2 SYDVKM. Trimming cost V 7 bases and J 5 bases, with 14 bases left between them. This CDR3 has 13 amino acids. The CDR3 here is CASTGASGTEAFF. The CDR3 DNA is TGTGCCAGCACGGGGGCCTCAGGTACTGAAGCTTTCTTT.

This clonotype was counted a few times. The chain links TRBV10-3 to TRBJ2-7, with 9 bases fitting TRBD2. Unmatched junction bases numbered 8, after V lost 10 bases and J lost 4 bases. The CDR3 loop spans 13 amino acids. In germline, CDR1 is ENHRY, CDR2 SYGVKD. For the CDR3, the DNA is TGTGCCACAGGGACTAGCAGGAGATACGAGCAGTACTTC. Its protein product is CATGTSRRYEQYF.

J is TRBJ2-6 and V is TRBV19; TRBD1 matches 12 bases. After removal of 5 bases from V and 4 bases from J, the junction contained 6 bases not matched to a gene. The germline V gene encodes CDR1 LNHDA and CDR2 SQIVND (reference sequence). This CDR3 has 17 amino acids. The CDR3 nucleotides are TGTGCCAGTAGTCCGGGGACAGGGGGCGCGGGGGCCAACGTCCTGACTTTC. It translates to CASSPGTGGAGANVLTF.

The CDR3 DNA sequence: TGTGCCAGCAGGCGGGACAGGGGTCTAAATGAGCAGTTCTTC. Translated: CASRRDRGLNEQFF. The chain links TRBV27 to TRBJ2-1; 10 bases match TRBD1. Germline trimming cut 6 bases from V and 7 bases from J; bases unmatched to any gene: 6. Per the germline V gene, CDR1 is MNHEY and CDR2 is SMNVEV (reference sequence). The CDR3 is made up of 14 amino acids.

This clonotype came up many times. This chain uses TRBV15 with TRBJ2-2; D is unclear. Germline-derived CDR1 and CDR2 are LNHNV and YYDKDF (reference sequence). CDR3 size: 15 residues. Trimming cost V 0 bases and J 3 bases, with 8 bases left between them. The CDR3 here is CATSRDTGDTGELFF. In nucleotides, the CDR3 is TGTGCCACCAGCAGAGACACTGGGGACACCGGGGAGCTGTTTTTT.

This clonotype was seen repeatedly, ten times or more. V and J are TRBV13 and TRBJ2-7, with TRBD2 identical over 9 bases. V lost 6 bases to trimming and J lost 2 bases; unmatched junction nucleotides: 8. The CDR3 runs 15 residues. In germline, CDR1 is PRHDT, CDR2 FYEKMQ (reference sequence). CDR3 amino acids: CASSYLAGVTYEQYF. The CDR3 DNA sequence: TGTGCCAGCAGTTATTTAGCGGGAGTGACCTACGAGCAGTACTTC.

The chain carries TRBV20-1 and TRBJ1-3; D might be TRBD1 (5 bases). Germline assignment: CDR1 DFQATT and CDR2 SNEGSKA (reference sequence). Trimming removed 6 bases at V and 7 bases at J, with 13 bases between. The CDR3 consists of 12 residues. The CDR3 loop reads CSAPRAWNTIYF. The CDR3 DNA is TGCAGTGCCCCCAGGGCGTGGAACACCATATATTTT.

The CDR3: CSFSRGDTQYF. CDR3 DNA sequence: TGCAGCTTCTCTAGAGGGGATACGCAGTATTTT. This chain connects TRBV29-1 to TRBJ2-3; TRBD2 is a possible D gene (5 bases). Trimming left V 8 bases short and J 6 bases short, with 12 bases between. The CDR3 is made up of 11 amino acids. Germline V lookup: CDR1 SQVTM, CDR2 ANQGSEA.

J is TRBJ2-1 and V is TRBV11-2; 7 nucleotides match TRBD2. Germline lookup yields CDR1 SGHAT and CDR2 FQNNGV. V dropped 4 bases and J dropped 15; count of bases not matched to a gene: 9. This CDR3 spans 12 amino acids. The CDR3 region is CASSYRGVWPFF. The CDR3 coding sequence is TGTGCCAGCAGCTACCGGGGGGTTTGGCCGTTCTTC.

CDR3 protein: CASSIRRGTYYEQYF. CDR3 nucleotide sequence: TGTGCCAGTAGTATAAGGAGGGGAACTTACTACGAGCAGTACTTC. The chain combines TRBV19 with TRBJ2-7, with D possibly being TRBD2 (6 bases). Per germline, CDR1 LNHDA and CDR2 SQIVND (reference sequence). Trimming took 2 bases from V and 3 from J, leaving 14 bases between them. The CDR3 spans 15 residues.

The chain has TRBV20-1 and TRBJ2-3; no firm D call. V was cut by 3 bases and J by 2 bases, with 12 bases left in between. This CDR3 has 14 residues. Looked up from germline, CDR1 is DFQATT and CDR2 is SNEGSKA (reference sequence). The CDR3 DNA reads TGCAGTGCTAGGTATTTACAACCCACAGATACGCAGTATTTT. This encodes CSARYLQPTDTQYF.

The chain is built from TRBV29-1 and TRBJ2-3; D is uncertain. CDR1 is SQVTM, CDR2 ANQGSEA, per germline. Trimming left V 7 bases short and J 6 bases short, with 17 bases between. This CDR3 is 13 amino acids long. This CDR3 reads CSANPQRWDTQYF. CDR3 nucleotides: TGCAGCGCCAATCCTCAACGGTGGGATACGCAGTATTTT.

This clonotype showed up just a few times. The genes are TRBV6-1 and TRBJ2-7, with D tentatively TRBD1 or TRBD2 (6 bases each). The V and J ends lost 7 bases and 0 bases respectively, with 13 bases between them. The CDR3 sequence is 14 residues long. Germline loops: CDR1 MNHNS, CDR2 SASEGT. Here the CDR3 reads CASIGGGPSYEQYF. CDR3 in DNA: TGTGCCAGCATCGGGGGCGGTCCCTCCTACGAGCAGTACTTC.

V gene TRBV19 combines with J gene TRBJ2-7; possibly TRBD1 for D (6 bases). Trimming removed 5 bases at V and 3 bases at J, with 17 bases between. The CDR3 is 15 residues long. Looked up from germline, CDR1 is LNHDA and CDR2 is SQIVND (reference sequence). The CDR3 sequence: CASSPSRAGVYEQYF. The CDR3 nucleotides read TGTGCCAGTAGTCCCTCTAGGGCAGGGGTCTACGAGCAGTACTTC. Complete variable domain (other parts from reference TRBV19 and TRBJ2-7): DGGITQSPKYLFRKEGQNVTLSCEQNLNHDAMYWYRQDPGQGLRLIYYSQIVNDFQKGDIAEGYSVSREKKESFPLTVTSAQKNPTAFYLCASSPSRAGVYEQYFGPGTRLTVT.

This clonotype was counted a few times. This chain joins TRBV5-6 and TRBJ1-1, with unresolved D. Germline CDR1 and CDR2: SGHDT and YYEEEE. There are 15 residues in the CDR3. Trimming pared 1 base from V and 0 bases from J, leaving 10 bases between. CDR3 nucleotides: TGTGCCAGCAGCTTGTACGTACTCATGAACACTGAAGCTTTCTTT. Translated: CASSLYVLMNTEAFF.

This clonotype was seen many times. V is TRBV7-8 and J is TRBJ2-3; unclear D gene. This CDR3 has 15 residues. The germline V and J ends were trimmed by 4 bases and 6 bases, with 17 bases remaining between them. Germline assignment: CDR1 SGHVS and CDR2 FQNEAQ. The CDR3 loop reads CASSSPGPGSDTQYF. CDR3 coding DNA: TGTGCCAGCAGCTCCCCGGGCCCCGGTAGCGATACGCAGTATTTT.

The chain employs TRBV10-2 and TRBJ1-2; TRBD1 might be the D (5 bases). The germline CDR1 and CDR2 sequences are WSHSY and SAAADI. The CDR3 runs to 12 residues. V lost 3 bases to trimming and J lost 7 bases, with 9 bases between them. CDR3 sequence (DNA): TGCGCCAGCAGTGACAGGGCGACTGGCTACACCTTC. As protein: CASSDRATGYTF.

Notes on this clonotype: A read error may explain this, as a much larger clone is one base away. The chain combines TRBV5-1 with TRBJ2-5; D uncertain. The V gene lost 1 base and the J gene lost 1 base, with 11 bases spanning the gap. From germline, CDR1 is SGHRS and CDR2 YFSETQ. This CDR3 spans 15 amino acids. The CDR3, as DNA: TGCGCCAGCAGCTTGAGGCCAGGCTCCCAAGAGACCCAGTACTTC. It specifies CASSLRPGSQETQYF.

The J gene is TRBJ2-3, the V gene TRBV10-3; 9 bases map to TRBD1. The CDR3 extends over 15 amino acids. Per the germline V gene, CDR1 is ENHRY and CDR2 is SYGVKD. The V segment lost 3 bases and the J segment 8 bases; nucleotides outside the gene matches: 9. CDR3 nucleotide sequence: TGTGCCATCAGTGATAGGGACAGGGATCCAGGTACGCAGTATTTT. This sequence encodes CAISDRDRDPGTQYF.

The chain employs TRBV2 and TRBJ1-5, with D uncertain. Trimming pared 6 bases from V and 6 bases from J, leaving 15 bases between. CDR1 is SNHLY and CDR2 is FYNNEI in the germline V gene. The CDR3 runs to 14 residues. CDR3 sequence reads: CASSQESNIQPQHF. DNA for the CDR3: TGTGCCAGCAGCCAGGAATCGAACATTCAGCCCCAGCATTTT.

The chain has TRBV20-1 and TRBJ2-4; D gene unclear. Germline values: CDR1 DFQATT, CDR2 SNEGSKA (reference sequence). The CDR3 spans 13 residues. Trimming stripped 4 bases from V and 8 bases from J, with 15 bases between. The CDR3 sequence: CSATQVGKDIQYF. In DNA, the CDR3 is TGCAGTGCTACCCAGGTGGGGAAGGACATTCAGTACTTC.